This TCR beta chain was observed in a study of OX40 agonist ivuxolimab in advanced cancers. As for the study in general: Aged roughly 23 to 90 with a mean of roughly 65 years, they were approximately 79% male. Partial responses were achieved by three patients: one hepatocellular carcinoma, two cutaneous melanoma.

Measured with immunoSEQ multiplex PCR; TCRdb has only the in-frame clones, and not every one. Of about 50,000 clones in the sample, roughly nine tenths were seen once. The germline CDR1 and CDR2 sequences are SGHTA and FQGNSA. V gave up 1 base and J gave up 3 bases, with 7 bases separating them. The CDR3 extends over 14 amino acids. The sequence was obtained from an adult with an advanced solid tumor such as melanoma, head and neck, liver or kidney cancer. V and J are TRBV7-2 and TRBJ1-3; D is unclear. The material was CD4+ or CD8+ T cells sorted from blood, obtained in a trial of the OX40 agonist ivuxolimab. The CDR3 here is CASSLVGSGNTIYF. CDR3 nucleotides: TGTGCCAGCAGCTTAGTAGGCAGTGGAAACACCATATATTTT. The complete variable domain, with remaining parts taken from reference TRBV7-2 and TRBJ1-3, reads GAGVSQSPSNKVTEKGKDVELRCDPISGHTALYWYRQSLGQGLEFLIYFQGNSAPDKSGLPSDRFSAERTGGSVSTLTIQRTQQEDSAVYLCASSLVGSGNTIYFGEGSWLTVV.